This T cell receptor (beta chain) derives from a study of Graves' ophthalmopathy and Graves' hyperthyroidism. This clonotype was detected only a few times. The authors amplified TCR beta CDR3 regions from RNA transcripts. The workflow started with a first-round RT-PCR run with HTBI primers and then moved on to a second-round multiplex PCR. TCRdb reprocessed the multiplex PCR reads with MiXCR, giving one entry per CDR3 protein. Of 200,000 to 300,000 distinct CDR3 sequences listed, around 50% are singletons. Establishment of the diagnosis relied upon clinical symptoms, serum thyroxine, TRAb, thyroid ultrasound and orbital computed tomography. Germline-derived CDR1 and CDR2 are SGHVS and FNYEAQ. J gave up 4 bases and V 1 base, and 6 bases lay outside the gene matches. There are 16 residues in the CDR3.

The chain links TRBV7-6 to TRBJ2-2, with 7 bases lining up with TRBD2. Sequenced input: peripheral blood. This receptor was taken from an adult man with Graves' ophthalmopathy. This chain's CDR3 is CASSLEASGFTGELFF. The CDR3 nucleotides are TGTGCCAGCAGCTTAGAGGCTAGCGGATTCACCGGGGAGCTGTTTTTT. Drawing the rest from reference TRBV7-6 and TRBJ2-2, the complete variable domain is GAGVSQSPRYKVTKRGQDVALRCDPISGHVSLYWYRQALGQGPEFLTYFNYEAQQDKSGLPNDRFSAERPEGSISTLTIQRTEQRDSAMYRCASSLEASGFTGELFFGEGSRLTVL.